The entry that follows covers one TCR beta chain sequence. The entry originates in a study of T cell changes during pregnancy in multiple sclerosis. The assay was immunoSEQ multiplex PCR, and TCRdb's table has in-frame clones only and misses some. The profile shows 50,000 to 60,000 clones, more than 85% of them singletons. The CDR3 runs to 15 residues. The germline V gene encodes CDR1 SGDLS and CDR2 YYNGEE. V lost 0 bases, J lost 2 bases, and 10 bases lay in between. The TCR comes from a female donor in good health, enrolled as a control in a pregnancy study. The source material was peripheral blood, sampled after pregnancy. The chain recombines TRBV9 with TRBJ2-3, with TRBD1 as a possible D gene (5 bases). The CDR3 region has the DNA TGTGCCAGCAGCGTAGTAAGGGGCCACACAGATACGCAGTATTTT. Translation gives CASSVVRGHTDTQYF. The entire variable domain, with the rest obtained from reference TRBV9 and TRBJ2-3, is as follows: DSGVTQTPKHLITATGQRVTLRCSPRSGDLSVYWYQQSLDQGLQFLIQYYNGEERAKGNILERFSAQQFPDLHSELNLSSLELGDSALYFCASSVVRGHTDTQYFGPGTRLTVL.